The entry below describes one TCR beta chain. The target antigen is unknown. The data belong to a study of cytomegalovirus exposure and HLA in healthy donors. Study-wide points: Beyond CMV serostatus, there was no information to go on about immune exposure. In a later analysis, common viral pathogens appeared linked to several of the most significant clusters.

The study ran its PCR with 60 Vbeta and 13 Jbeta primers. The table came from immunoSEQ multiplex PCR; TCRdb's copy has only in-frame clones and leaves some out. Of 95,000 to 130,000 clones detected, around 62% appear once; the ten largest clones hold more than 8%. With 0 bases removed from V and 3 bases from J, the gap between germline ends came to 20 bases. Germline loops: CDR1 MDHEN, CDR2 SYDVKM. The CDR3 is 18 amino acids. Sequencing used PBMCs. The rearrangement uses TRBV28 and TRBJ1-2; tentative D call: TRBD1 (5 bases). The sequence was obtained from a woman aged 40-49 years in good health and CMV-seropositive. The CDR3 loop is CASSLWGGGGGSDYGYTF. In nucleotides, the CDR3 is TGTGCCAGCAGTTTATGGGGTGGGGGTGGAGGGAGTGACTATGGCTACACCTTC.